The 27 T cell receptor beta chains in this list originate from one sample, sequenced in a study of blood T cell repertoires in COVID-19 (dated by TCRdb to the early 2020s). Receptor amplification or capture employed the immunoSEQ multiplex PCR assay. As stored in TCRdb, this immuneACCESS dataset retains in-frame rearrangements with V and J assigned. A fraction of the clones does not appear; measured against another copy, unresolved V genes explain less than half of the discrepancy, and the remainder lacks a known reason. Present in this sample are fewer than 200,000 clones, more than 65% of which were seen just once. The top ten constitute approximately 5.1% of the sample. Sequencing was done on a sample of PBMCs or T cells enriched from blood (not recorded which). The source is a woman between 35 and 50 years old with acute COVID-19.

This rearrangement joins TRBV11-1 to TRBJ2-2, with D perhaps TRBD2 (5 bases). Between the trimmed V and J ends, which lost 1 base and 4 bases, there was a span of 10 bases. The CDR3 sequence is 15 residues long. Germline-derived CDR1 and CDR2 are SGHAT and FQDESV (reference sequence). Here the CDR3 DNA reads TGTGCCAGCAGCTTAGAAGGCCGGGGCACCGGGGAGCTGTTTTTT. Its protein product is CASSLEGRGTGELFF.

The gene calls are TRBV19 and TRBJ1-6; TRBD1 agrees at 9 bases. Per germline, CDR1 LNHDA and CDR2 SQIVND (reference sequence). The CDR3 extends over 14 amino acids. The trim removed 7 bases at V and 8 bases at J, leaving 6 bases unmatched. The CDR3 loop reads CASNPGQGYSPLHF. CDR3 nucleotides: TGTGCCAGTAATCCGGGACAGGGTTATTCACCCCTCCACTTT.

The V and J genes are TRBV28 and TRBJ2-4, with D perhaps matching TRBD1 (5 bases). The CDR3 is made up of 16 amino acids. Germline values: CDR1 MDHEN, CDR2 SYDVKM. V was shortened by 3 bases and J by 0 bases, with 12 bases between the two germline ends. The CDR3: CASSFTGPIAKNIQYF. CDR3 sequence (DNA): TGTGCCAGCAGTTTTACAGGACCAATAGCCAAAAACATTCAGTACTTC. The variable domain in full, with the rest retrieved from reference TRBV28 and TRBJ2-4, is DVKVTQSSRYLVKRTGEKVFLECVQDMDHENMFWYRQDPGLGLRLIYFSYDVKMKEKGDIPEGYSVSREKKERFSLILESASTNQTSMYLCASSFTGPIAKNIQYFGAGTRLSVL.

This clone was counted between two and nine times. J is TRBJ2-7 and V is TRBV6-5; D gene uncertain. Trimming took 4 bases from V and 0 from J, leaving 7 bases between them. CDR1 MNHEY and CDR2 SVGAGI come from the germline V gene. The CDR3 contains 13 residues. In DNA form, the CDR3 reads TGTGCCAGCAGTTCGTCTTTCTCCTACGAGCAGTACTTC. This codes for CASSSSFSYEQYF.

The rearrangement links TRBV5-1 to TRBJ2-3, with TRBD1 matching 7 bases. CDR1 is SGHRS and CDR2 is YFSETQ in the germline V gene. The trim removed 2 bases at V and 8 bases at J, leaving 8 bases unmatched. CDR3 length equals 14 residues. The CDR3 loop is CASSFLGGLGTQYF. CDR3 DNA sequence: TGCGCCAGCAGCTTTTTAGGGGGCCTCGGTACGCAGTATTTT.

This clone was found once. V gene TRBV11-3 combines with J gene TRBJ2-5; TRBD2 is a possible D gene (5 bases). Per the germline V gene, CDR1 is SGHNT and CDR2 is YENEEA. V was clipped by 5 bases and J by 2 bases, with 12 bases between them. This CDR3 spans 14 amino acids. Written as DNA, the CDR3 is TGTGCCAGCAGCACCCGGACTTCGCAAGAGACCCAGTACTTC. It is translated as CASSTRTSQETQYF.

The V call is TRBV5-6, the J call TRBJ2-7; TRBD2 agrees at 10 bases. The ends lost 8 bases at V and 1 base at J; junction bases unmatched: 3. The CDR3 totals 13 residues. From germline, CDR1 is SGHDT and CDR2 YYEEEE. The CDR3 nucleotides read TGTGCCAGTCGGACTAGCGGATCCTACGAGCAGTACTTC. It specifies CASRTSGSYEQYF. Full variable domain (rest looked up from reference TRBV5-6 and TRBJ2-7): DAGVTQSPTHLIKTRGQQVTLRCSPKSGHDTVSWYQQALGQGPQFIFQYYEEEERQRGNFPDRFSGHQFPNYSSELNVNALLLGDSALYLCASRTSGSYEQYFGPGTRLTVT.

This chain joins TRBV5-1 and TRBJ1-6; D remains unclear. Trimming took 0 bases from V and 4 from J, leaving 8 bases between them. The CDR3 is 15 residues long. CDR1 is SGHRS, CDR2 YFSETQ, per germline. The CDR3 region is CASSLDGGYNSPLHF. CDR3 DNA: TGCGCCAGCAGCTTGGACGGAGGTTATAATTCACCCCTCCACTTT. Full variable domain (remainder filled in from reference TRBV5-1 and TRBJ1-6): KAGVTQTPRYLIKTRGQQVTLSCSPISGHRSVSWYQQTPGQGLQFLFEYFSETQRNKGNFPGRFSGRQFSNSRSEMNVSTLELGDSALYLCASSLDGGYNSPLHFGNGTRLTVT.

J is TRBJ2-5 and V is TRBV12-5, with TRBD1 as a possible D gene (5 bases). Germline V CDR1 and CDR2: LGHNT, FRNRAP. V lost 6 bases to trimming and J lost 9 bases, with 17 bases between them. The CDR3 extends over 13 amino acids. The chain's CDR3 is CASGEGVRTAQYF. The DNA of the CDR3 is TGTGCTAGTGGAGAAGGGGTTCGGACGGCCCAGTACTTC.

The genes are TRBV7-8 and TRBJ1-1, with TRBD1 identical over 9 bases. This CDR3 contains 16 residues. Trimming took 3 bases from V and 0 from J; bases not matched to a gene: 5. The V gene's germline CDR1 is SGHVS and CDR2 FQNEAQ. CDR3 sequence reads: CASSFRQGVLNTEAFF. The CDR3 DNA sequence: TGTGCCAGCAGCTTCCGACAGGGGGTGCTGAACACTGAAGCTTTCTTT.

The chain carries TRBV7-6 and TRBJ2-6; 7 bases match TRBD1. The V gene end was trimmed by 1 base and the J gene end by 1 base; junction bases not matched to a gene: 10. CDR3 length: 19 residues. Germline lookup yields CDR1 SGHVS and CDR2 FNYEAQ. This CDR3 is CASSLGSSSGGSGANVLTF. CDR3 coding DNA: TGTGCCAGCAGCTTAGGTTCCTCTTCAGGGGGTTCTGGGGCCAACGTCCTGACTTTC.

The sample holds one count of this clone. The chain joins TRBV19 to TRBJ1-1; D perhaps matches TRBD1 (5 bases). V was trimmed by 5 bases and J by 3 bases, leaving 13 bases between them. The germline V gene encodes CDR1 LNHDA and CDR2 SQIVND (reference sequence). The CDR3 is 14 amino acids. In DNA form, the CDR3 reads TGTGCCAGTAGTGACAGAGTTGCCTACACTGAAGCTTTCTTT. Translated: CASSDRVAYTEAFF. The whole variable domain, filled in from reference TRBV19 and TRBJ1-1, reads DGGITQSPKYLFRKEGQNVTLSCEQNLNHDAMYWYRQDPGQGLRLIYYSQIVNDFQKGDIAEGYSVSREKKESFPLTVTSAQKNPTAFYLCASSDRVAYTEAFFGQGTRLTVV.

V and J are TRBV9 and TRBJ1-3; D is perhaps TRBD1 (5 bases). Trimming removed 0 bases from V and 0 bases from J, with 10 bases in between. The CDR3 loop spans 16 amino acids. The germline gives CDR1 SGDLS, CDR2 YYNGEE. CDR3 loop: CASSVGGLNSGNTIYF. The CDR3 nucleotides are TGTGCCAGCAGCGTAGGGGGCCTTAACTCTGGAAACACCATATATTTT.

The chain recombines TRBV6-4 with TRBJ2-1; TRBD2 matches at 11 bases. The CDR3 runs to 14 residues. CDR1 is MRHNA and CDR2 is SNTAGT in the germline V gene. The ends lost 6 bases at V and 6 bases at J; junction bases unmatched: 4. Here the CDR3 DNA reads TGTGCCAGCAGCGACGGGACTAGCGGCAATGAGCAGTTCTTC. It specifies CASSDGTSGNEQFF.

This chain uses TRBV12-3 or TRBV12-4 with TRBJ2-1; D is unresolved. The V and J ends lost 1 base and 6 bases respectively, with 7 bases between them. This CDR3 contains 13 residues. For the CDR3, the DNA is TGTGCCAGCAGTTTAGACAGCTCCAATGAGCAGTTCTTC. It yields the protein CASSLDSSNEQFF.

This clone was counted a single time. The rearrangement joins TRBV4-1 to TRBJ2-7; TRBD1 aligns across 7 bases. V shed 4 bases and J 2 bases; nucleotides not matched to a gene: 11. The CDR3 runs 16 residues. Germline V CDR1 and CDR2: MGHRA, YSYEKL. CDR3 in DNA: TGCGCCAGCAGCCGCTACACAAGGGGGCCTCCCTACGAGCAGTACTTC. As protein: CASSRYTRGPPYEQYF.

This chain uses TRBV30 with TRBJ2-3, with D possibly matching TRBD2 (6 bases). The germline V gene has CDR1 GTSNPN and CDR2 SVGIG (reference sequence). The germline V and J ends were trimmed by 1 base and 1 base, with 12 bases remaining between them. This CDR3 spans 15 amino acids. CDR3 sequence (DNA): TGTGCCTGGAGTGGGGCACCGGGGGGCACAGATACGCAGTATTTT. Its translation: CAWSGAPGGTDTQYF.

Of note for this clone: An end of the junction differs from the germline gene, which may be a read error. The J gene is TRBJ2-1, the V gene TRBV7-7; TRBD2 might be the D (5 bases). CDR1 and CDR2 (germline): SSHAT, FNYEAQ (reference sequence). The CDR3 extends over 15 amino acids. CDR3 sequence (DNA): TGTGCTAGCAGTTCGCGGGCGACCTCTTACAATGAGCAGTTCTTC. Translation gives CASSSRATSYNEQFF.

A few counts support this clone. The chain has TRBV19 and TRBJ2-2; the D is unclear. V dropped 1 base and J dropped 4 bases, with 10 bases sitting between them. Germline V gene lookup returns CDR1 LNHDA and CDR2 SQIVND (reference sequence). The CDR3 covers 15 residues. The CDR3 is CASSIALGPTGELFF. The CDR3 nucleotides are TGTGCCAGTAGTATAGCTCTAGGCCCCACCGGGGAGCTGTTTTTT.

V and J are TRBV5-1 and TRBJ1-3; a possible D gene is TRBD1 (5 bases). Looked up from germline, CDR1 is SGHRS and CDR2 is YFSETQ. Trimming removed 0 bases from V and 3 bases from J, with 7 bases in between. The CDR3 totals 14 residues. The DNA of the CDR3 is TGCGCCAGCAGCTTGGACGGGGGTGGAAACACCATATATTTT. Translating gives CASSLDGGGNTIYF.

The chain couples TRBV10-3 to TRBJ1-2; D call uncertain. Germline V gene lookup returns CDR1 ENHRY and CDR2 SYGVKD. V was cut by 8 bases and J by 4 bases, with 11 bases left in between. The CDR3 contains 12 residues. CDR3: CAIYNRSYGYTF. For the CDR3, the DNA is TGTGCCATCTATAACAGAAGCTATGGCTACACCTTC.

The V gene is TRBV6-6, the J gene TRBJ2-5, with a tentative D call TRBD1 (6 bases). V dropped 5 bases and J dropped 5 bases, with 12 bases sitting between them. The germline V gene encodes CDR1 MNHNY and CDR2 SVGAGI (reference sequence). There are 13 residues in the CDR3. The CDR3 coding sequence is TGTGCCAGCAGTCACAGGGATGGGGAGACCCAGTACTTC. Translating it yields CASSHRDGETQYF.

The rearrangement uses TRBV19 and TRBJ2-5; D ambiguous. CDR3 length equals 14 residues. From germline, CDR1 is LNHDA and CDR2 SQIVND (reference sequence). Trimming cost V 1 base and J 0 bases, with 6 bases left between them. DNA of the CDR3: TGTGCCAGTAGTATAGCCCAGGACCAAGAGACCCAGTACTTC. It codes for CASSIAQDQETQYF.

The rearrangement uses TRBV4-1 and TRBJ1-2; tentatively, D is TRBD1 (6 bases). The CDR3 is made up of 15 amino acids. V was pared by 2 bases and J by 5 bases, with 15 bases between. Germline lookup yields CDR1 MGHRA and CDR2 YSYEKL. CDR3 residues: CASSQWMSQGYGYTF. In DNA form, the CDR3 reads TGCGCCAGCAGCCAATGGATGAGTCAGGGGTATGGCTACACCTTC.

This clone was seen just once. The chain uses TRBV5-1 and TRBJ2-2; 8 nucleotides align to TRBD1. The CDR3 consists of 15 residues. Trimming took 4 bases from V and 3 from J; bases not matched to a gene: 5. In germline, CDR1 is SGHRS, CDR2 YFSETQ. The CDR3 spells CASSLEQGDTGELFF. CDR3 bases: TGCGCCAGCAGCCTAGAACAGGGGGACACCGGGGAGCTGTTTTTT.

The chain is built from TRBV9 and TRBJ2-7, with a weak D call TRBD2 (5 bases). Between the trimmed V and J ends, which lost 0 bases and 4 bases, there was a span of 11 bases. Germline CDR1 and CDR2: SGDLS and YYNGEE. This CDR3 spans 14 amino acids. The chain's CDR3 is CASSVAGGRYEQYF. CDR3 nucleotides: TGTGCCAGCAGCGTAGCCGGAGGCCGATACGAGCAGTACTTC.

V usage is TRBV7-9 and J usage is TRBJ1-2, with 12 bases aligning to TRBD1. V dropped 1 base and J dropped 6; count of bases not matched to a gene: 6. The V gene's germline CDR1 is SEHNR and CDR2 FQNEAQ (reference sequence). The CDR3 is 16 amino acids. CDR3: CASSLVGTGGADGYTF. In DNA, the CDR3 is TGTGCCAGCAGCTTAGTAGGGACAGGGGGCGCGGATGGCTACACCTTC.